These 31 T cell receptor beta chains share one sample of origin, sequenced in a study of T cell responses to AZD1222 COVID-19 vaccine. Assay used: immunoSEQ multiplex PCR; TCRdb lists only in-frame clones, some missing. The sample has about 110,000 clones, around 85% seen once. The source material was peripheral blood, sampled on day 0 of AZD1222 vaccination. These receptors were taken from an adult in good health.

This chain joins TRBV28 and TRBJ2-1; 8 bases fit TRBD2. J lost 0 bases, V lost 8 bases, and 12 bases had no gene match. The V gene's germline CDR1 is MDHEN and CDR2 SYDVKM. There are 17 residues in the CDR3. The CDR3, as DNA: TGTGCCAGCCACAAAGCGGGGGAATTAAGCTCCTACAATGAGCAGTTCTTC. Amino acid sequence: CASHKAGELSSYNEQFF.

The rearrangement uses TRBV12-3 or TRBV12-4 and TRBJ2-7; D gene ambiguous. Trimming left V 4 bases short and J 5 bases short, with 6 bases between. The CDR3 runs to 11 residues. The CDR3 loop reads CASSYNHEQYF. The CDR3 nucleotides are TGTGCCAGCAGTTATAACCACGAGCAGTACTTC.

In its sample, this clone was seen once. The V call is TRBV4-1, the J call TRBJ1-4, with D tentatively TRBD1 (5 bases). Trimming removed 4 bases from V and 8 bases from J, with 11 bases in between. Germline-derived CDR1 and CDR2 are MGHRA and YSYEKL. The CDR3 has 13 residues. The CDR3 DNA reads TGCGCCAGCAGCCCACGGGACGGAGAAAAACTGTTTTTT. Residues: CASSPRDGEKLFF.

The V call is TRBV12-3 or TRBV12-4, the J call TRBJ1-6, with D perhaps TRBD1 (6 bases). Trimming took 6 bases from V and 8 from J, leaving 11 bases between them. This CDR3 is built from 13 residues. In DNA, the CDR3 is TGTGCCAGCAGACCATCAGGGGATTCACCCCTCCACTTT. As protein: CASRPSGDSPLHF.

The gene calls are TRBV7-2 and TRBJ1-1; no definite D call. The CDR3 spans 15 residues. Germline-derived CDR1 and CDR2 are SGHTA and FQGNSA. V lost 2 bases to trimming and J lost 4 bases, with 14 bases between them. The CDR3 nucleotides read TGTGCCAGCAGCTTAATCCCAGGCCCTGGCACTGAAGCTTTCTTT. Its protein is CASSLIPGPGTEAFF. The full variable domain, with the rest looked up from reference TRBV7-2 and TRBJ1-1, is GAGVSQSPSNKVTEKGKDVELRCDPISGHTALYWYRQSLGQGLEFLIYFQGNSAPDKSGLPSDRFSAERTGGSVSTLTIQRTQQEDSAVYLCASSLIPGPGTEAFFGQGTRLTVV.

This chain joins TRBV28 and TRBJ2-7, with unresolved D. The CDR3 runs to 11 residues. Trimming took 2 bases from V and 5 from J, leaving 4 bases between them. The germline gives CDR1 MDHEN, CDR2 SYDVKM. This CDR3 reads CASSLIHEQYF. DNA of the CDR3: TGTGCCAGCAGTTTAATTCACGAGCAGTACTTC.

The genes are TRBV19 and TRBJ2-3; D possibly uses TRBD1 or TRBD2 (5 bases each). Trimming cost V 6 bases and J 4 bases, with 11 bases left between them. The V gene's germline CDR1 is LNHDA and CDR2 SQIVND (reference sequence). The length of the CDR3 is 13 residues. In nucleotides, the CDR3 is TGTGCCAGTAGCGTGAGAGGGGCAGATACGCAGTATTTT. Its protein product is CASSVRGADTQYF.

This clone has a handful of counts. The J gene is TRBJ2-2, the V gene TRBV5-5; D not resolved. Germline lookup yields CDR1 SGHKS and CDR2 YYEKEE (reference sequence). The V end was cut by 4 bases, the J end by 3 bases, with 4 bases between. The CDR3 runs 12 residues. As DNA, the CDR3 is TGTGCCAGCAGCGACTACACCGGGGAGCTGTTTTTT. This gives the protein CASSDYTGELFF.

The DNA of the CDR3 is TGTGCCAGCAGCCCTACCCGGAAGGGGGCGCGGGGCGGGGAGCTGTTTTTT. The encoded protein is CASSPTRKGARGGELFF. The chain carries TRBV9 and TRBJ2-2, with D perhaps TRBD1 (7 bases). CDR3 length equals 17 residues. The germline V gene encodes CDR1 SGDLS and CDR2 YYNGEE. Trimming stripped 4 bases from V and 7 bases from J, with 23 bases between. The whole variable domain, remainder taken from reference TRBV9 and TRBJ2-2, is DSGVTQTPKHLITATGQRVTLRCSPRSGDLSVYWYQQSLDQGLQFLIQYYNGEERAKGNILERFSAQQFPDLHSELNLSSLELGDSALYFCASSPTRKGARGGELFFGEGSRLTVL.

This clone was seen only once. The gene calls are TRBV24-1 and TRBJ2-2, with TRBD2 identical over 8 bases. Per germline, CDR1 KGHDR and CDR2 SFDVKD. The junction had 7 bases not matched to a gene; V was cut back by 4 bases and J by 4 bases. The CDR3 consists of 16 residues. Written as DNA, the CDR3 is TGTGCCACCAGTGACGGGGGGGCCGGGGCCACCGGGGAGCTGTTTTTT. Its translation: CATSDGGAGATGELFF.

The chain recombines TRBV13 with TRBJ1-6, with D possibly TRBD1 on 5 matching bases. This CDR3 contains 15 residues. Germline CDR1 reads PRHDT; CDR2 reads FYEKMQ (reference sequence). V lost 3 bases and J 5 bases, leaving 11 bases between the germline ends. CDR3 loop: CASSFPGTHNSPLHF. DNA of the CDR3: TGTGCCAGCAGCTTCCCCGGGACCCATAATTCACCCCTCCACTTT.

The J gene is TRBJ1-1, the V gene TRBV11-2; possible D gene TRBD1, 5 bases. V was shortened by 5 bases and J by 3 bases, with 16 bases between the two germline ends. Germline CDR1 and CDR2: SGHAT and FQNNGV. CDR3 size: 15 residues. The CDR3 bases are TGTGCCAGCAGCCCCTCCTCAGGGTACCACACTGAAGCTTTCTTT. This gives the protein CASSPSSGYHTEAFF.

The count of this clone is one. CDR3 nucleotide sequence: TGTGCCAGCAGTCACCCGGAGACCCAGTACTTC. Translation: CASSHPETQYF. V usage is TRBV6-1 and J usage is TRBJ2-5; D gene ambiguous. Germline assignment: CDR1 MNHNS and CDR2 SASEGT. The CDR3 is 11 amino acids. Deletions cut 5 bases from V and 5 bases from J, with 6 bases between.

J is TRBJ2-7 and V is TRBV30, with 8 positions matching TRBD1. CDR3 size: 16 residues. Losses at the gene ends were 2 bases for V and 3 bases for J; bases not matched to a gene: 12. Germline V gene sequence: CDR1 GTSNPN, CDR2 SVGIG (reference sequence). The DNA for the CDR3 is TGTGCCTGGAGTCGAACAGGGGGATTAAGTTTCTACGAGCAGTACTTC. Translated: CAWSRTGGLSFYEQYF.

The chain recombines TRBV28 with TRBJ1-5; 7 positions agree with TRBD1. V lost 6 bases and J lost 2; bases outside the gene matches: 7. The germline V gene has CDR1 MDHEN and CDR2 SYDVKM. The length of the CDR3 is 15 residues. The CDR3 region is CASRRQGVGNQPQHF. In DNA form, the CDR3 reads TGTGCCAGCAGGCGACAGGGTGTGGGCAATCAGCCCCAGCATTTT.

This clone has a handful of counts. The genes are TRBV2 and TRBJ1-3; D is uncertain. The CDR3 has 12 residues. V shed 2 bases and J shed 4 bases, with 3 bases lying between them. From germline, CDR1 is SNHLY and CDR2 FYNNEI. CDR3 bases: TGTGCCAGCAGTGAACGAGGAAACACCATATATTTT. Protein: CASSERGNTIYF.

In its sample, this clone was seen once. The chain's CDR3 is CASTPSGASNTGELFF. CDR3 sequence (DNA): TGTGCCAGCACACCCTCGGGGGCCTCGAACACCGGGGAGCTGTTTTTT. The chain is built from TRBV28 and TRBJ2-2, with D perhaps assigned TRBD1 or TRBD2 (6 bases each). Germline CDR1 MDHEN, CDR2 SYDVKM. The CDR3 consists of 16 residues. Trimming took off 7 bases at V and 0 bases at J, with 15 bases between the two ends.

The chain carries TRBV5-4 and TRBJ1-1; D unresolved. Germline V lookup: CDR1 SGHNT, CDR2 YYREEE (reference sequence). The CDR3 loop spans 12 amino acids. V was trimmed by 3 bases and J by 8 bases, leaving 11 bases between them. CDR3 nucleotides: TGTGCCAGCAGCTACGGACGGGGAGAAGCTTTCTTT. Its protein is CASSYGRGEAFF.

CDR3 DNA: TGTGCCAGCAGCTTAGGTCTTCGGCGGGTTCCACGTGAGCAGTTCTTC. Encoded protein: CASSLGLRRVPREQFF. The V and J genes are TRBV7-2 and TRBJ2-1; a weak D match, TRBD2 (5 bases). CDR1 SGHTA and CDR2 FQGNSA come from the germline V gene. This CDR3 comprises 16 residues. V was shortened by 1 base and J by 9 bases, with 19 bases between the two germline ends.

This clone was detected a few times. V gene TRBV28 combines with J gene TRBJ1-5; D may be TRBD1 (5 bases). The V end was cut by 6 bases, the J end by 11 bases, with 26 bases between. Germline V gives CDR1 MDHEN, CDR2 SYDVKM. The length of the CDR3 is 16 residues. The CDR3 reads CASSPAGGTLPGAQHF. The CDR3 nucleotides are TGTGCCAGCAGCCCCGCTGGGGGGACCCTACCGGGAGCCCAGCATTTT.

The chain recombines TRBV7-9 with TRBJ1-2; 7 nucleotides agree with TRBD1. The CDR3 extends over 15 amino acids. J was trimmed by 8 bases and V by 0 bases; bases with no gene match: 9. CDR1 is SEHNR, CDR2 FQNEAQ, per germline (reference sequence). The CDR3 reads CASSLAGTAVGGYTF. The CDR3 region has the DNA TGTGCCAGCAGCTTAGCCGGGACAGCTGTTGGGGGCTACACCTTC.

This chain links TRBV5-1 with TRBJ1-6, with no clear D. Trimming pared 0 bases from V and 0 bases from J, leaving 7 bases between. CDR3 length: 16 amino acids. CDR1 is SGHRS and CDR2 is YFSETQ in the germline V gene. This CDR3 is CASSLDGGSYNSPLHF. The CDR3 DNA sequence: TGCGCCAGCAGCTTGGACGGTGGCTCCTATAATTCACCCCTCCACTTT.

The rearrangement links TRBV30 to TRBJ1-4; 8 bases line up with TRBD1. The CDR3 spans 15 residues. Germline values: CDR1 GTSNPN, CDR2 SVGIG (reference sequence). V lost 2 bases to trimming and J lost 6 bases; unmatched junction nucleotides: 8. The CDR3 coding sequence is TGTGCCTGGAGTCAAGTGACAGGGGTAGATGAAAAACTGTTTTTT. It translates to CAWSQVTGVDEKLFF.

The CDR3 region is CASSIDRLSRGSTDTQYF. The CDR3 DNA follows: TGTGCCAGTAGTATAGACCGCCTCTCCCGGGGGAGCACAGATACGCAGTATTTT. This sequence joins TRBV19 and TRBJ2-3; D is possibly TRBD2 (6 bases). Germline-derived CDR1 and CDR2 are LNHDA and SQIVND (reference sequence). V was cut by 0 bases and J by 0 bases, with 16 bases left in between. There are 18 residues in the CDR3.

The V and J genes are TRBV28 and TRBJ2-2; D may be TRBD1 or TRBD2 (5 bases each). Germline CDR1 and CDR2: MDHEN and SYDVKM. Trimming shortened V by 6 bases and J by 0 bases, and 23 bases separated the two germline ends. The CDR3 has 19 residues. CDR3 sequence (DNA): TGTGCCAGCAGCTACAGGTCGGCGAGGGGCAGGGCGAACACCGGGGAGCTGTTTTTT. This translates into CASSYRSARGRANTGELFF.

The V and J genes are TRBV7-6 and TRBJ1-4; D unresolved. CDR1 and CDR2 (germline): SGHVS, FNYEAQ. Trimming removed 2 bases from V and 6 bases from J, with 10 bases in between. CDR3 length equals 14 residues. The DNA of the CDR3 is TGTGCCAGCAGCTTATGGAGAAGGGATGAAAAACTGTTTTTT. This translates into CASSLWRRDEKLFF.

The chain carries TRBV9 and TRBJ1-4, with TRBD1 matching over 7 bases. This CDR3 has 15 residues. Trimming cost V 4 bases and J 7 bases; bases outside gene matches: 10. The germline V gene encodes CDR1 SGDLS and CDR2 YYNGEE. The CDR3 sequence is CASSPRGGASEKLFF. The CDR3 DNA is TGTGCCAGCAGCCCCAGGGGGGGGGCATCTGAAAAACTGTTTTTT.

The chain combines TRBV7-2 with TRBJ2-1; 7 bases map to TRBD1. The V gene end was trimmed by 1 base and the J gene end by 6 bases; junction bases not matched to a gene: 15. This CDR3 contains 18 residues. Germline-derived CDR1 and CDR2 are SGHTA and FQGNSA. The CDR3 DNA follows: TGTGCCAGCAGCTTAGTTAGTTCAGACAGGGTCCGCGTCAATGAGCAGTTCTTC. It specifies CASSLVSSDRVRVNEQFF.

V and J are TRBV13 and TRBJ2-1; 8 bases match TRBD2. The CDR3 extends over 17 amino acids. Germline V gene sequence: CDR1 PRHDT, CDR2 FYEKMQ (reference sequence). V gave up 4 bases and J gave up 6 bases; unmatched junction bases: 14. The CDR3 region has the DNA TGTGCCAGCAGCTCCTATTTGGGTAGCGGGACCCCCAATGAGCAGTTCTTC. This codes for CASSSYLGSGTPNEQFF.

The CDR3 loop is CSASLRGDRVFGSPLHF. CDR3 in DNA: TGCAGTGCTAGTTTGCGGGGGGACAGGGTTTTTGGTTCACCCCTCCACTTT. This chain uses TRBV20-1 with TRBJ1-6, with 9 bases aligning to TRBD1. J lost 9 bases, V lost 3 bases, and 15 bases had no gene match. Germline CDR1 and CDR2: DFQATT and SNEGSKA (reference sequence). The CDR3 runs 17 residues.

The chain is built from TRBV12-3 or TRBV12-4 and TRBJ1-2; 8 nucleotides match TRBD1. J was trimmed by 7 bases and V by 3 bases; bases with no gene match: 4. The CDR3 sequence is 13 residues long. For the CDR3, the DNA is TGTGCCAGCAGTTTGGTACAGGGGGTTGGCTACACCTTC. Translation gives CASSLVQGVGYTF.